The 32 T cell receptor beta chains in this list originate from one sample, sequenced in a study of T cell responses to AZD1222 COVID-19 vaccine. The assay was immunoSEQ multiplex PCR, and TCRdb's table has in-frame clones only and misses some. Found here are about 140,000 clones, 90% of them singletons; the top ten hold roughly 3.1%. Specimen: peripheral blood, collected on day 0 of AZD1222 vaccination. The receptor source for this set is an adult in good health.

The chain combines TRBV12-5 with TRBJ1-1; 9 positions agree with TRBD1. Germline assignment: CDR1 LGHNT and CDR2 FRNRAP. Unmatched junction bases numbered 10, after V lost 4 bases and J lost 7 bases. The CDR3 is 15 amino acids. The CDR3 loop reads CASGSQGTGQVEAFF. For the CDR3, the DNA is TGTGCTAGTGGTTCCCAAGGGACAGGGCAAGTTGAAGCTTTCTTT.

This clone appeared a single time. This chain connects TRBV7-3 to TRBJ2-2, with D tentatively TRBD2 (6 bases). CDR1 SGHTA and CDR2 FQGTGA come from the germline V gene. V was pared by 6 bases and J by 7 bases, with 21 bases between. The CDR3 sequence is 16 residues long. The DNA for the CDR3 is TGTGCCAGCAGTTCTTCTGGCGGGACCCCGGGCGGGGAGCTGTTTTTT. Its translation is CASSSSGGTPGGELFF.

V usage is TRBV30 and J usage is TRBJ2-7; 10 bases are a match to TRBD2. CDR3 length: 14 residues. CDR1 is GTSNPN and CDR2 is SVGIG in the germline V gene (reference sequence). V shed 0 bases, J shed 6 bases, and the junction held 5 bases outside the gene matches. The chain's CDR3 is CAWSVTSGVAEQYF. The CDR3 DNA reads as TGTGCCTGGAGTGTAACTAGCGGGGTCGCCGAGCAGTACTTC.

The CDR3 here is CASSFEASGNTIYF. In nucleotides, the CDR3 is TGTGCCAGCAGTTTCGAGGCCTCTGGAAACACCATATATTTT. This chain links TRBV2 with TRBJ1-3; unclear D gene. This CDR3 has 14 residues. Trimming removed 5 bases from V and 0 bases from J, with 8 bases in between. Germline V gene sequence: CDR1 SNHLY, CDR2 FYNNEI.

J is TRBJ2-2 and V is TRBV30; TRBD2 is a possible D gene (5 bases). The CDR3 runs 15 residues. Deletions cut 0 bases from V and 5 bases from J, with 13 bases between. Germline V gene data show CDR1 as GTSNPN and CDR2 as SVGIG (reference sequence). The CDR3 nucleotides are TGTGCCTGGAGTGTACGGACGGGGTTAACCGGGGAGCTGTTTTTT. Translated: CAWSVRTGLTGELFF.

The V and J genes are TRBV6-1 and TRBJ1-1, with D unresolved. Trimming took off 2 bases at V and 4 bases at J, with 11 bases between the two ends. Germline V gene sequence: CDR1 MNHNS, CDR2 SASEGT. CDR3 length equals 14 residues. The CDR3 here is CASSESRMGTEAFF. Written as DNA, the CDR3 is TGTGCCAGCAGTGAAAGCAGGATGGGCACTGAAGCTTTCTTT.

In DNA form, the CDR3 reads TGTGCCAGCAGCCAAGACCTAACGGCCTCCTGGGACATTCAGTACTTC. Residues: CASSQDLTASWDIQYF. The J gene is TRBJ2-4, the V gene TRBV3-1 (or the pseudogene TRBV3-2); no definite D call. Looked up from germline, CDR1 is LGHDT and CDR2 is YNNKEL (reference sequence). V was cut by 0 bases and J by 8 bases, with 17 bases left in between. This CDR3 has 16 amino acids.

J is TRBJ1-4 and V is TRBV30; 9 positions agree with TRBD1. V shed 4 bases and J 5 bases; nucleotides not matched to a gene: 14. The CDR3 extends over 17 amino acids. The V gene's germline CDR1 is GTSNPN and CDR2 SVGIG (reference sequence). The CDR3 reads CAWMGGDRATINEKLFF. In DNA, the CDR3 is TGTGCCTGGATGGGCGGGGACAGGGCGACAATAAATGAAAAACTGTTTTTT.

The chain recombines TRBV18 with TRBJ1-3; no clear D. From germline, CDR1 is KGHSH and CDR2 LQKENI. Trimming left V 3 bases short and J 1 base short, with 4 bases between. This CDR3 spans 13 amino acids. The CDR3 DNA is TGTGCCAGCTCACCCTCGTCTGGAAACACCATATATTTT. Encoded protein: CASSPSSGNTIYF.

This sequence joins TRBV19 and TRBJ1-2, with 8 nucleotides matching TRBD1. Trimming took 7 bases from V and 4 from J; bases not matched to a gene: 5. The germline CDR1 and CDR2 sequences are LNHDA and SQIVND (reference sequence). CDR3 length: 13 amino acids. The CDR3 region is CASIGQGAYGYTF. CDR3 DNA sequence: TGTGCCAGTATCGGGCAGGGGGCCTATGGCTACACCTTC.

This rearrangement joins TRBV5-1 to TRBJ1-2; the D is unclear. The CDR3 runs 13 residues. With 0 bases removed from V and 8 bases from J, the gap between germline ends came to 11 bases. Germline V gives CDR1 SGHRS, CDR2 YFSETQ. The CDR3 DNA follows: TGCGCCAGCAGCTTGGCCGTAAGTTCCGGCTACACCTTC. Its translation is CASSLAVSSGYTF.

This clone was counted a few times. This chain connects TRBV7-9 to TRBJ1-2; TRBD1 is a possible D gene (6 bases). The CDR3 spans 15 residues. Per germline, CDR1 SEHNR and CDR2 FQNEAQ (reference sequence). Trimming removed 8 bases at V and 3 bases at J, with 19 bases between. CDR3: CASGGTGRRDYGYTF. The CDR3 DNA reads as TGTGCCAGCGGCGGTACAGGGAGACGGGACTATGGCTACACCTTC.

The V gene is TRBV5-4, the J gene TRBJ2-7, with D maybe TRBD2 (6 bases). The V and J ends lost 4 bases and 0 bases respectively, with 17 bases between them. The length of the CDR3 is 16 residues. CDR1 and CDR2 (germline): SGHNT, YYREEE (reference sequence). CDR3 nucleotide sequence: TGTGCCAGCAGCCCGGGGATGGGAGGACTCTCCTACGAGCAGTACTTC. This sequence encodes CASSPGMGGLSYEQYF.

The chain carries TRBV7-6 and TRBJ1-5, with D unresolved. Germline assignment: CDR1 SGHVS and CDR2 FNYEAQ. V lost 1 base and J 3 bases, leaving 13 bases between the germline ends. There are 16 residues in the CDR3. The CDR3 nucleotides are TGTGCCAGCAGCTTAGGAGCCTACGGCCTCAATCAGCCCCAGCATTTT. It yields the protein CASSLGAYGLNQPQHF.

The chain links TRBV7-2 to TRBJ2-1, with a weak D call TRBD2 (6 bases). Germline CDR1 reads SGHTA; CDR2 reads FQGNSA. V was pared by 3 bases and J by 9 bases, with 9 bases between. This CDR3 has 12 residues. The CDR3 spells CASSLSSGEQFF. Here the CDR3 DNA reads TGTGCCAGCAGCTTGAGTAGCGGTGAGCAGTTCTTC.

The chain joins TRBV12-5 to TRBJ1-3, with D possibly being TRBD1 (6 bases). V lost 0 bases and J lost 2, with 11 bases in between. This CDR3 is 16 amino acids long. The germline V gene encodes CDR1 LGHNT and CDR2 FRNRAP. The CDR3 sequence is CASGLVGTTAGNTIYF. As DNA, the CDR3 is TGTGCTAGTGGTTTGGTTGGGACAACTGCTGGAAACACCATATATTTT.

The J gene is TRBJ2-3, the V gene TRBV18, with a weak D call TRBD1 (6 bases). Germline CDR1 reads KGHSH; CDR2 reads LQKENI. Trimming shortened V by 3 bases and J by 4 bases, and 14 bases separated the two germline ends. The CDR3 covers 15 residues. The CDR3 nucleotides are TGTGCCAGCTCACCGACGACAGGATCAGCAGATACGCAGTATTTT. Translated, it gives CASSPTTGSADTQYF.

J is TRBJ1-5 and V is TRBV30, with TRBD1 matching over 9 bases. Germline assignment: CDR1 GTSNPN and CDR2 SVGIG (reference sequence). V lost 5 bases and J lost 3; bases outside the gene matches: 2. CDR3 size: 13 residues. The CDR3 coding sequence is TGTGCCTGGGGGACAGGGATCAATCAGCCCCAGCATTTT. Translation gives CAWGTGINQPQHF.

The V and J genes are TRBV5-4 and TRBJ1-1; D gene uncertain. The germline gives CDR1 SGHNT, CDR2 YYREEE (reference sequence). The V and J ends lost 1 base and 3 bases respectively, with 10 bases between them. The CDR3 consists of 14 residues. The CDR3 loop is CASSLPASDTEAFF. The CDR3 DNA sequence: TGTGCCAGCAGCTTGCCAGCCTCAGACACTGAAGCTTTCTTT.

This clone was seen a single time. The chain uses TRBV1 and TRBJ2-1; the table's D gene call, TRBD2, was not cross checked with the DNA. TRBV1 is a pseudogene locus. CDR3 size: 18 residues. CDR3 sequence reads: CTSSQRDYPPFGNNEQFF. CDR3 sequence (DNA): TGCACCAGCAGCCAAAGGGACTACCCACCCTTCGGAAACAATGAGCAGTTCTTC.

The chain links TRBV5-4 to TRBJ1-6; possibly TRBD1 for D (6 bases). V lost 0 bases and J lost 7, with 14 bases in between. The CDR3 loop spans 16 amino acids. The germline gives CDR1 SGHNT, CDR2 YYREEE (reference sequence). CDR3 sequence: CASSLDRERENSPLHF. The CDR3 bases are TGTGCCAGCAGCTTGGACAGGGAGAGGGAGAATTCACCCCTCCACTTT. The variable domain in full, completed from reference TRBV5-4 and TRBJ1-6, reads ETGVTQSPTHLIKTRGQQVTLRCSSQSGHNTVSWYQQALGQGPQFIFQYYREEENGRGNFPPRFSGLQFPNYSSELNVNALELDDSALYLCASSLDRERENSPLHFGNGTRLTVT.

The chain carries TRBV19 and TRBJ1-2, with 12 bases matching TRBD1. This CDR3 has 16 residues. Germline V gene data show CDR1 as LNHDA and CDR2 as SQIVND (reference sequence). Unmatched junction bases numbered 9, after V lost 7 bases and J lost 3 bases. In DNA form, the CDR3 reads TGTGCCAGTAACCGGGACAGGGGGCAAGAGGACTATGGCTACACCTTC. This codes for CASNRDRGQEDYGYTF.

V is TRBV9 and J is TRBJ2-5; D is undetermined. V shed 3 bases and J shed 4 bases, with 22 bases lying between them. This CDR3 region has 17 residues. The V gene's germline CDR1 is SGDLS and CDR2 YYNGEE. The CDR3 is CASSALERGSEVETQYF. CDR3 bases: TGTGCCAGCAGCGCCCTCGAGAGAGGCTCAGAAGTAGAGACCCAGTACTTC. Based on the CDR3 plus reference TRBV9 and TRBJ2-5, the full variable domain is DSGVTQTPKHLITATGQRVTLRCSPRSGDLSVYWYQQSLDQGLQFLIQYYNGEERAKGNILERFSAQQFPDLHSELNLSSLELGDSALYFCASSALERGSEVETQYFGPGTRLLVL.

The chain carries TRBV10-1 and TRBJ2-2; 7 bases align to TRBD1. With V trimmed by 7 bases and J by 1 base, 9 bases remained unmatched. CDR3 length: 16 amino acids. Germline-derived CDR1 and CDR2 are WNHNN and SYGVQD (reference sequence). The CDR3 region is CASIAPGQKNTGELFF. In DNA, the CDR3 is TGCGCCAGCATTGCTCCGGGACAGAAGAACACCGGGGAGCTGTTTTTT.

The chain is built from TRBV19 and TRBJ1-6, with D possibly being TRBD1 (6 bases). The V and J ends lost 5 bases and 7 bases respectively, with 12 bases between them. CDR3 length: 14 amino acids. Germline lookup yields CDR1 LNHDA and CDR2 SQIVND (reference sequence). CDR3 sequence: CASSYREGNSPLHF. As DNA, the CDR3 is TGTGCCAGTAGTTACAGGGAAGGGAATTCACCCCTCCACTTT.

The V call is TRBV20-1, the J call TRBJ1-1, with TRBD1 matching over 9 bases. This CDR3 region has 16 residues. Looked up from germline, CDR1 is DFQATT and CDR2 is SNEGSKA (reference sequence). Trimming removed 3 bases from V and 9 bases from J; junction bases left unmatched: 17. The CDR3 here is CSASTTTSPGQGKAFF. The CDR3 region has the DNA TGCAGTGCTAGTACAACTACTAGTCCGGGACAGGGTAAAGCTTTCTTT.

The gene calls are TRBV6-6 and TRBJ2-5; possibly TRBD2 for D (7 bases). This CDR3 spans 13 amino acids. The V end lost 8 bases, the J end lost 1 base, and 11 bases lay between the germline ends. Germline lookup yields CDR1 MNHNY and CDR2 SVGAGI (reference sequence). CDR3 sequence: CASQRGGQETQYF. CDR3 nucleotides: TGTGCCAGCCAAAGGGGGGGCCAAGAGACCCAGTACTTC.

This clone was picked up one time. This chain links TRBV2 with TRBJ1-2; possible D gene TRBD1, 6 bases. V lost 10 bases and J 2 bases, leaving 17 bases between the germline ends. There are 14 residues in the CDR3. CDR1 and CDR2 from the germline V gene are SNHLY and FYNNEI. In nucleotides, the CDR3 is TGTGCCACCCGATGGGATGGGGGCAACTATGGCTACACCTTC. Protein: CATRWDGGNYGYTF. The full variable domain, rest sourced from reference TRBV2 and TRBJ1-2, is EPEVTQTPSHQVTQMGQEVILRCVPISNHLYFYWYRQILGQKVEFLVSFYNNEISEKSEIFDDQFSVERPDGSNFTLKIRSTKLEDSAMYFCATRWDGGNYGYTFGSGTRLTVV.

The chain is built from TRBV7-2 and TRBJ2-2; tentatively, D is TRBD1 (6 bases). Germline V gene lookup returns CDR1 SGHTA and CDR2 FQGNSA. Between the trimmed V and J ends, which lost 2 bases and 6 bases, there was a span of 19 bases. The length of the CDR3 is 17 residues. CDR3 DNA sequence: TGTGCCAGCAGCTTAAGAGCAGGGGACGTAAGTGCCGGGGAGCTGTTTTTT. Its protein is CASSLRAGDVSAGELFF. Filled out from reference TRBV7-2 and TRBJ2-2, the complete variable domain reads GAGVSQSPSNKVTEKGKDVELRCDPISGHTALYWYRQSLGQGLEFLIYFQGNSAPDKSGLPSDRFSAERTGGSVSTLTIQRTQQEDSAVYLCASSLRAGDVSAGELFFGEGSRLTVL.

The chain employs TRBV11-3 and TRBJ1-6, with 7 nucleotides matching TRBD1. CDR1 and CDR2 (germline): SGHNT, YENEEA. CDR3 length: 15 residues. V lost 5 bases to trimming and J lost 9 bases; unmatched junction nucleotides: 10. The CDR3 spells CASSQTTGASSPLHF. CDR3 sequence (DNA): TGTGCCAGCAGCCAAACAACAGGGGCCAGTTCACCCCTCCACTTT.

As DNA, the CDR3 is TGTGCCAGCAGCGGGGGGCTCGGGGTTGAAGCTTTCTTT. This translates into CASSGGLGVEAFF. This chain connects TRBV12-3 or TRBV12-4 to TRBJ1-1; the D gene is possibly TRBD1 (6 bases). The CDR3 consists of 13 residues. The V and J ends lost 6 bases and 7 bases respectively, with 15 bases between them.

This clone was detected only once. Germline is not matched at one junction end, which may reflect a read error. This chain uses TRBV7-7 with TRBJ2-1; 10 positions agree with TRBD1. CDR1 and CDR2 from the germline V gene are SSHAT and FNYEAQ (reference sequence). This CDR3 is 15 amino acids long. The DNA for the CDR3 is TGTGCTAGCAGCTTCGGGACAGGGGACTACAATGAGCAGTTCTTC. Its protein is CASSFGTGDYNEQFF.